The 27 T cell receptor beta chains reported below all come from one sample, sequenced in a study of cytomegalovirus exposure and HLA in healthy donors. TCRdb's table, derived via immunoSEQ multiplex PCR, lists solely in-frame clones and lacks some. Here the sample spans about 130,000 clones, 70% to 90% being singletons. The sample comprised PBMCs. The receptors stem from a woman under 40 in good health and CMV-seropositive.

V and J are TRBV2 and TRBJ1-5, with TRBD1 as a possible D gene (5 bases). The CDR3 has 15 residues. V was shortened by 7 bases and J by 0 bases, with 13 bases between the two germline ends. CDR1 is SNHLY and CDR2 is FYNNEI in the germline V gene. The CDR3 sequence: CASTEQEDSNQPQHF. The CDR3 DNA reads TGTGCCAGCACCGAACAGGAAGATAGCAATCAGCCCCAGCATTTT.

The chain combines TRBV6-5 with TRBJ1-4, with no clear D. The CDR3 consists of 12 residues. The ends were cut back, 8 bases at V and 5 bases at J, with 9 bases in the middle. The germline CDR1 and CDR2 sequences are MNHEY and SVGAGI. CDR3 region: CASSGLNEKLFF. CDR3 nucleotides: TGTGCCAGCTCTGGGCTGAATGAAAAACTGTTTTTT.

The count of this clone is one. This chain connects TRBV29-1 to TRBJ1-2; perhaps TRBD1 as D (5 bases). CDR1 is SQVTM, CDR2 ANQGSEA, per germline. V was clipped by 5 bases and J by 14 bases, with 15 bases between them. CDR3 length: 10 residues. This chain's CDR3 is CSVLDGTLTF. The CDR3 bases are TGCAGCGTTTTGGATGGGACTCTGACCTTC.

The CDR3 DNA sequence: TGTGCCAGCAGCCTACTGGGGGGGAACACTGAAGCTTTCTTT. This gives the protein CASSLLGGNTEAFF. V and J are TRBV4-2 and TRBJ1-1, with TRBD1 as a possible D gene (5 bases). Germline lookup yields CDR1 LGHNA and CDR2 YNFKEQ. This CDR3 spans 14 amino acids. Trimming removed 4 bases from V and 1 base from J, with 10 bases in between.

The chain's CDR3 is CASSFIDRGQPYTGELFF. The DNA of the CDR3 is TGTGCCAGCAGCTTCATCGACAGGGGGCAGCCGTACACCGGGGAGCTGTTTTTT. The J gene is TRBJ2-2, the V gene TRBV7-9, with 10 bases that match TRBD1. J gave up 3 bases and V 3 bases, and 10 bases lay outside the gene matches. The length of the CDR3 is 18 residues. Germline V gene lookup returns CDR1 SEHNR and CDR2 FQNEAQ (reference sequence). Complete variable domain (other parts from reference TRBV7-9 and TRBJ2-2): DTGVSQNPRHKITKRGQNVTFRCDPISEHNRLYWYRQTLGQGPEFLTYFQNEAQLEKSRLLSDRFSAERPKGSFSTLEIQRTEQGDSAMYLCASSFIDRGQPYTGELFFGEGSRLTVL.

This chain connects TRBV29-1 to TRBJ2-1, with D tentatively TRBD2 (5 bases). The V gene's germline CDR1 is SQVTM and CDR2 ANQGSEA. This CDR3 spans 13 amino acids. Trimming pared 4 bases from V and 7 bases from J, leaving 14 bases between. DNA of the CDR3: TGCAGCGTTGCGGGGAGTTGGGATAATGAGCAGTTCTTC. Its protein product is CSVAGSWDNEQFF.

The chain combines TRBV29-1 with TRBJ2-3; D is unclear. V lost 4 bases to trimming and J lost 7 bases, with 15 bases between them. This CDR3 region has 13 residues. Germline V gene data show CDR1 as SQVTM and CDR2 as ANQGSEA. The CDR3 sequence is CSVGRSFLNTQYF. In DNA form, the CDR3 reads TGCAGCGTTGGTCGTAGTTTCTTAAATACGCAGTATTTT.

This clone was seen only once. The CDR3 protein is CASSFSGVDTDTQYF. For the CDR3, the DNA is TGTGCCAGCAGCTTTAGCGGGGTCGACACAGATACGCAGTATTTT. This rearrangement joins TRBV5-5 to TRBJ2-3; 8 nucleotides align to TRBD2. Unmatched junction bases numbered 4, after V lost 2 bases and J lost 2 bases. The germline V gene encodes CDR1 SGHKS and CDR2 YYEKEE (reference sequence). This CDR3 is built from 15 residues.

The chain uses TRBV9 and TRBJ2-5; 11 nucleotides align to TRBD2. J gave up 3 bases and V 3 bases, and 4 bases lay outside the gene matches. The CDR3 is 15 amino acids. CDR1 SGDLS and CDR2 YYNGEE come from the germline V gene. This CDR3 is CASSASGLAEETQYF. The CDR3 nucleotides are TGTGCCAGCAGCGCCTCGGGACTAGCGGAAGAGACCCAGTACTTC. The whole variable domain, filled in from reference TRBV9 and TRBJ2-5, reads DSGVTQTPKHLITATGQRVTLRCSPRSGDLSVYWYQQSLDQGLQFLIQYYNGEERAKGNILERFSAQQFPDLHSELNLSSLELGDSALYFCASSASGLAEETQYFGPGTRLLVL.

The chain uses TRBV27 and TRBJ2-5; TRBD1 matches at 8 bases. Unmatched junction bases numbered 3, after V lost 4 bases and J lost 5 bases. Germline V gene lookup returns CDR1 MNHEY and CDR2 SMNVEV (reference sequence). The CDR3 covers 13 residues. The CDR3 reads CASSSRQGETQYF. For the CDR3, the DNA is TGTGCCAGCAGTTCGAGACAGGGGGAGACCCAGTACTTC.

This chain joins TRBV18 and TRBJ1-2; 8 bases are a match to TRBD1. The CDR3 consists of 17 residues. The germline V gene encodes CDR1 KGHSH and CDR2 LQKENI. With V trimmed by 2 bases and J by 4 bases, 12 bases remained unmatched. In DNA form, the CDR3 reads TGTGCCAGCTCACCAAGGCAGGGGGCGAATTCGGGCTATGGCTACACCTTC. Translating it yields CASSPRQGANSGYGYTF.

V usage is TRBV7-9 and J usage is TRBJ2-3, with TRBD2 as a possible D gene (7 bases). CDR1 is SEHNR, CDR2 FQNEAQ, per germline (reference sequence). CDR3 length: 13 amino acids. V lost 8 bases and J 2 bases, leaving 11 bases between the germline ends. The CDR3 sequence is CASLGGLTDTQYF. The CDR3 DNA is TGTGCCAGCCTCGGGGGGCTCACAGATACGCAGTATTTT.

The rearrangement uses TRBV5-4 and TRBJ2-5; D gene unclear. The ends were cut back, 6 bases at V and 4 bases at J, with 13 bases in the middle. The germline gives CDR1 SGHNT, CDR2 YYREEE (reference sequence). The CDR3 length is 13 residues. CDR3 residues: CASTPEPGETQYF. In nucleotides, the CDR3 is TGTGCCAGCACCCCCGAACCCGGAGAGACCCAGTACTTC.

This clone showed up just once. The chain couples TRBV29-1 to TRBJ2-1, with 9 bases identical to TRBD2. V trimming: 6 bases; J trimming: 0 bases; junction bases outside the gene matches: 12. Germline-derived CDR1 and CDR2 are SQVTM and ANQGSEA. The CDR3 extends over 17 amino acids. The CDR3 DNA reads TGCAGCGTGAAGGGTACTAGCGGGCCAATCTCCTACAATGAGCAGTTCTTC. It encodes CSVKGTSGPISYNEQFF.

The V and J genes are TRBV27 and TRBJ2-2, with 9 bases identical to TRBD2. J lost 4 bases, V lost 9 bases, and 12 bases had no gene match. Germline V CDR1 and CDR2: MNHEY, SMNVEV (reference sequence). CDR3 length: 16 residues. As DNA, the CDR3 is TGTGCCAGTACATCGTCAGTAGCGGGGGTCACCGGGGAGCTGTTTTTT. This sequence encodes CASTSSVAGVTGELFF.

The rearrangement joins TRBV5-1 to TRBJ1-1; possibly TRBD1 for D (5 bases). The CDR3 is made up of 11 amino acids. The germline gives CDR1 SGHRS, CDR2 YFSETQ. Trimming cost V 7 bases and J 8 bases, with 12 bases left between them. The CDR3 sequence is CASAGGWEAFF. For the CDR3, the DNA is TGCGCCAGCGCTGGGGGGTGGGAAGCTTTCTTT.

This chain joins TRBV29-1 and TRBJ1-2; D is unresolved. V lost 3 bases and J lost 8, with 13 bases in between. This CDR3 is built from 12 residues. Germline V gene data show CDR1 as SQVTM and CDR2 as ANQGSEA. The CDR3 reads CSVEYMDWGYTF. DNA for the CDR3: TGCAGCGTTGAGTACATGGACTGGGGCTACACCTTC.

The V and J genes are TRBV9 and TRBJ2-3; no reliable D call. CDR1 SGDLS and CDR2 YYNGEE come from the germline V gene. The CDR3 runs to 16 residues. Trimming pared 4 bases from V and 0 bases from J, leaving 15 bases between. The chain's CDR3 is CASSRRSSPSTDTQYF. The CDR3 DNA reads TGTGCCAGCAGCCGACGTAGCAGCCCTAGCACAGATACGCAGTATTTT.

This clone appeared once. J is TRBJ2-7 and V is TRBV29-1; 8 bases match TRBD2. The CDR3 sequence is 13 residues long. The V and J ends lost 6 bases and 3 bases, in that order; junction bases with no gene match: 7. Germline assignment: CDR1 SQVTM and CDR2 ANQGSEA. CDR3 nucleotide sequence: TGCAGCGTCCATAGCGGGATGAACTACGAGCAGTACTTC. This translates into CSVHSGMNYEQYF.

The chain combines TRBV7-9 with TRBJ2-2; TRBD1 might be the D (5 bases). The V and J ends lost 5 bases and 5 bases respectively, with 6 bases between them. Germline CDR1 and CDR2: SEHNR and FQNEAQ (reference sequence). The CDR3 runs 12 residues. The CDR3 DNA sequence: TGTGCCAGCAGCAGGGGAACCGGGGAGCTGTTTTTT. Its protein product is CASSRGTGELFF.

The rearrangement links TRBV27 to TRBJ1-4, with D possibly being TRBD1 (6 bases). Germline CDR1 is MNHEY and CDR2 is SMNVEV (reference sequence). The CDR3 is 15 residues long. V lost 7 bases and J 5 bases, leaving 17 bases between the germline ends. CDR3 residues: CASTETGLKNEKLFF. The CDR3 DNA is TGTGCCAGCACAGAGACAGGCTTGAAGAATGAAAAACTGTTTTTT.

V is TRBV19 and J is TRBJ2-1; the match to TRBD2 covers 9 bases. In germline, CDR1 is LNHDA, CDR2 SQIVND (reference sequence). Unmatched junction bases numbered 6, after V lost 3 bases and J lost 0 bases. The CDR3 contains 17 residues. The CDR3 nucleotides are TGTGCCAGTAGTATGACTAGCGGCTTTTTCTCCTACAATGAGCAGTTCTTC. Translating gives CASSMTSGFFSYNEQFF.

This clone appeared a single time. The chain recombines TRBV25-1 with TRBJ2-1, with 7 bases aligning to TRBD2. This CDR3 region has 12 residues. Germline values: CDR1 MGHDK, CDR2 SYGVNS. V lost 8 bases, J lost 3 bases, and 1 base stayed unmatched. The CDR3 reads CASWDYYNEQFF. For the CDR3, the DNA is TGTGCCAGCTGGGACTACTACAATGAGCAGTTCTTC.

This clone was detected only once. V and J are TRBV2 and TRBJ2-3; D may be TRBD1 (5 bases). The CDR3 runs to 12 residues. Germline CDR1 is SNHLY and CDR2 is FYNNEI. V lost 7 bases and J 6 bases, leaving 11 bases between the germline ends. The CDR3 coding sequence is TGTGCCAGCACCGACAGTTCCGATACGCAGTATTTT. Its translation is CASTDSSDTQYF. The full variable domain, in which reference TRBV2 and TRBJ2-3 provide the parts outside the CDR3, is EPEVTQTPSHQVTQMGQEVILRCVPISNHLYFYWYRQILGQKVEFLVSFYNNEISEKSEIFDDQFSVERPDGSNFTLKIRSTKLEDSAMYFCASTDSSDTQYFGPGTRLTVL.

This sequence joins TRBV2 and TRBJ2-2; D is perhaps TRBD1 (5 bases). Germline V gene data show CDR1 as SNHLY and CDR2 as FYNNEI. The CDR3 has 18 amino acids. V was pared by 4 bases and J by 0 bases, with 18 bases between. The CDR3 sequence: CASSVSRGEISNTGELFF. DNA of the CDR3: TGTGCCAGCAGTGTTTCTAGGGGTGAAATATCGAACACCGGGGAGCTGTTTTTT.

The V and J genes are TRBV6-4 and TRBJ1-4; TRBD1 matches at 9 bases. The J segment lost 9 bases and the V segment lost 3 bases, leaving 5 bases of the junction unmatched. CDR3 size: 14 residues. The germline V gene has CDR1 MRHNA and CDR2 SNTAGT. Here the CDR3 reads CASSERDRVKKLFF. In nucleotides, the CDR3 is TGTGCCAGCAGTGAAAGGGACAGGGTGAAAAAACTGTTTTTT.

The chain combines TRBV11-2 with TRBJ1-4, with TRBD1 identical over 9 bases. CDR3 size: 15 residues. Trimming cost V 5 bases and J 7 bases; bases outside gene matches: 8. CDR1 is SGHAT and CDR2 is FQNNGV in the germline V gene. This chain's CDR3 is CASSNHRGRSEKLFF. The CDR3 DNA sequence: TGTGCCAGCAGCAACCACAGGGGGCGGAGTGAAAAACTGTTTTTT. Based on the CDR3 plus reference TRBV11-2 and TRBJ1-4, the full variable domain is EAGVAQSPRYKIIEKRQSVAFWCNPISGHATLYWYQQILGQGPKLLIQFQNNGVVDDSQLPKDRFSAERLKGVDSTLKIQPAKLEDSAVYLCASSNHRGRSEKLFFGSGTQLSVL.